This TCR beta chain was sequenced during a study of blood T cell repertoires in COVID-19. Study background: COVID-19 samples, acute and convalescent, were from the United States, Italy and Spain.

Methods used by the authors: Nucleated cell counts were estimated from reference gene primer amplification. This table comes from immunoSEQ multiplex PCR, and its TCRdb copy is limited to in-frame clones, with some not included. V, J and clone size derive from that table, while D and trimming were established from the DNA sequence. The data show 280,000 or so clones, with 85% seen just once and 10% to 15% held by the top ten. The source of this sequence is a human donor in a cohort sampled during active COVID-19. Sequenced sample: peripheral blood.

Written as DNA, the CDR3 is TGTGCCAGCAGCCTCGGGATCCCGGGCTACACCTTC. It encodes CASSLGIPGYTF. The V and J genes are TRBV11-2 and TRBJ1-2; D not certain. V lost 5 bases, J lost 8 bases, and 12 bases lay in between. Germline assignment: CDR1 SGHAT and CDR2 FQNNGV. The CDR3 is 12 amino acids.